Presented here are 17 T cell receptor beta chains from one specimen sequenced in a study of read filtering for tumor transcriptome and immune sequencing. This library used about 400 ng RNA and molecular barcoded adaptors spanning alpha/delta and beta/gamma chains. TCRdb passed the reads through MiXCR, listing each CDR3 protein once. This sample has some 15,000 distinct CDR3 sequences, with about a fifth found just once. The specimen was a population of CD138-negative cells sorted from bone marrow. Receptors were obtained from a donor at least 40 years old with multiple myeloma.

The V call is TRBV15, the J call TRBJ2-3, with 9 bases lining up with TRBD2. The germline V gene has CDR1 LNHNV and CDR2 YYDKDF (reference sequence). The CDR3 loop spans 16 amino acids. Trimming at V came to 3 bases and at J to 4 bases, leaving 8 bases not matched to a gene. In nucleotides, the CDR3 is TGTGCCACCAGCAGGGCGGCGGGGGGGCTTCCAGATACGCAGTATTTT. Translation gives CATSRAAGGLPDTQYF.

The V gene is TRBV6-5, the J gene TRBJ2-7; 10 bases line up with TRBD1. This CDR3 spans 15 amino acids. The germline V gene has CDR1 MNHEY and CDR2 SVGAGI. With 5 bases clipped from V and 2 bases from J, the junction kept 6 bases outside the gene matches. CDR3 DNA: TGTGCCAGCAGTGCTTCCGGGACAGGGGCCTACGAGCAGTACTTC. The encoded protein is CASSASGTGAYEQYF.

This clonotype was detected many times. This chain connects TRBV6-2 or TRBV6-3 to TRBJ2-5; D uncertain. The CDR3 is made up of 13 amino acids. Germline CDR1 reads MNHEY; CDR2 reads SVGEGT. V was shortened by 2 bases and J by 7 bases, with 11 bases between the two germline ends. CDR3 sequence: CASSYARDGTQYF. The CDR3 nucleotides are TGTGCCAGCAGTTACGCTAGAGATGGGACCCAGTACTTC.

The genes are TRBV5-1 and TRBJ2-1, with D possibly TRBD1 on 5 matching bases. V shed 4 bases and J shed 9 bases, with 14 bases lying between them. Germline V gives CDR1 SGHRS, CDR2 YFSETQ. This CDR3 has 13 amino acids. This CDR3 reads CASSMAVQGEQFF. In DNA form, the CDR3 reads TGCGCCAGCAGCATGGCGGTCCAGGGTGAGCAGTTCTTC. Full variable domain (outside the CDR3, taken from reference TRBV5-1 and TRBJ2-1): KAGVTQTPRYLIKTRGQQVTLSCSPISGHRSVSWYQQTPGQGLQFLFEYFSETQRNKGNFPGRFSGRQFSNSRSEMNVSTLELGDSALYLCASSMAVQGEQFFGPGTRLTVL.

The rearrangement joins TRBV4-1 to TRBJ2-3; 7 bases are a match to TRBD1. This CDR3 has 13 residues. V dropped 7 bases and J dropped 6; count of bases not matched to a gene: 7. Germline lookup yields CDR1 MGHRA and CDR2 YSYEKL. As DNA, the CDR3 is TGCGCCAGCACCTCGACAGGGCTGGATACGCAGTATTTT. Translation: CASTSTGLDTQYF.

This clonotype was seen many times. This chain joins TRBV29-1 and TRBJ2-1; unclear D gene. The length of the CDR3 is 10 residues. Germline assignment: CDR1 SQVTM and CDR2 ANQGSEA. The V end was cut by 5 bases, the J end by 6 bases, with 5 bases between. The CDR3 sequence is CSVSGNEQFF. The CDR3 bases are TGCAGCGTTTCCGGCAATGAGCAGTTCTTC.

The rearrangement joins TRBV12-5 to TRBJ1-1; D perhaps matches TRBD1 (6 bases). The CDR3 runs 14 residues. V lost 4 bases to trimming and J lost 1 base, with 10 bases between them. The V gene's germline CDR1 is LGHNT and CDR2 FRNRAP. The CDR3 DNA reads TGTGCTAGTGGTTGGGGGGGCCGGAACACTGAAGCTTTCTTT. Protein: CASGWGGRNTEAFF.

This clonotype was seen a handful of times. The chain joins TRBV7-9 to TRBJ2-5, with 9 bases matching TRBD1. V lost 1 base to trimming and J lost 5 bases; unmatched junction nucleotides: 8. The CDR3 consists of 16 residues. Germline CDR1 is SEHNR and CDR2 is FQNEAQ (reference sequence). In DNA, the CDR3 is TGTGCCAGCAGCTTAGATTACAGGGGGCTTGATGAGACCCAGTACTTC. Its translation is CASSLDYRGLDETQYF. Full variable domain (remainder filled in from reference TRBV7-9 and TRBJ2-5): DTGVSQNPRHKITKRGQNVTFRCDPISEHNRLYWYRQTLGQGPEFLTYFQNEAQLEKSRLLSDRFSAERPKGSFSTLEIQRTEQGDSAMYLCASSLDYRGLDETQYFGPGTRLLVL.

This clonotype appeared a few times. The chain combines TRBV10-3 with TRBJ1-1; 10 bases line up with TRBD1. Germline V gives CDR1 ENHRY, CDR2 SYGVKD. The trim removed 9 bases at V and 8 bases at J, leaving 9 bases unmatched. CDR3 length: 13 amino acids. The CDR3 DNA follows: TGTGCCATTGGAAGACAGGGGGCCGGAGAAGCTTTCTTT. Protein sequence: CAIGRQGAGEAFF.

This clonotype was recorded at least ten times. The chain couples TRBV6-1 to TRBJ2-7; D may be TRBD1 (6 bases). Deletions cut 4 bases from V and 0 bases from J, with 16 bases between. This CDR3 is built from 16 residues. CDR1 is MNHNS and CDR2 is SASEGT in the germline V gene. Here the CDR3 reads CASSGGLTGSSYEQYF. CDR3 DNA: TGTGCCAGCAGTGGTGGACTGACAGGCAGCTCCTACGAGCAGTACTTC.

This clonotype was seen at least ten times. CDR3 residues: CASCWLPGELFF. The CDR3 DNA follows: TGTGCCAGCTGTTGGTTGCCCGGGGAGCTGTTTTTT. The chain couples TRBV12-3 or TRBV12-4 to TRBJ2-2, with D unclear. The CDR3 spans 12 residues. Deletions cut 8 bases from V and 6 bases from J, with 10 bases between.

In its sample, this clonotype was seen many times. This chain uses TRBV24-1 with TRBJ2-1; TRBD2 agrees at 8 bases. Germline-derived CDR1 and CDR2 are KGHDR and SFDVKD. Losses at the gene ends were 9 bases for V and 7 bases for J; bases not matched to a gene: 10. The CDR3 is 14 residues long. The CDR3 DNA is TGTGCCACCTCCCGAGCGGGAGTAGAGAATGAGCAGTTCTTC. This translates into CATSRAGVENEQFF.

Comments on this clonotype: Relative to the germline gene, one junction end is altered; a read error may explain this. J is TRBJ2-5 and V is TRBV29-1, with TRBD1 identical over 8 bases. Germline V gives CDR1 SQVTM, CDR2 ANQGSEA. The CDR3 has 16 amino acids. CDR3 sequence reads: CSVEDIRWTGQETQHF. The CDR3 DNA reads as TGCAGCGTTGAAGATATCCGCTGGACAGGGCAAGAGACCCAGCACTTC.

Of note for this clonotype: A much bigger clone sits one base away, suggesting this may be a read error. The rearrangement joins TRBV11-3 to TRBJ2-4; D is undetermined. Trimming cost V 7 bases and J 7 bases, with 11 bases left between them. Per the germline V gene, CDR1 is SGHNT and CDR2 is YENEEA. The CDR3 sequence is 12 residues long. CDR3 residues: CASNYAENIQYF. DNA for the CDR3: TGTGCCAGCAATTACGCGGAGAACATTCAGTACTTC.

This clonotype was detected ten times or more. This sequence joins TRBV19 and TRBJ2-1, with 11 nucleotides matching TRBD2. Germline CDR1 and CDR2: LNHDA and SQIVND (reference sequence). The CDR3 is 16 residues long. Trimming at V came to 1 base and at J to 4 bases, leaving 3 bases not matched to a gene. Here the CDR3 DNA reads TGTGCCAGTAGTATAGTGGGGACTAGCGGATACAATGAGCAGTTCTTC. Its translation: CASSIVGTSGYNEQFF.

About this clonotype itself: Given a much more abundant clone one base away, this may be a read error. The chain recombines TRBV12-3 or TRBV12-4 with TRBJ2-2; D gene ambiguous. Trimming removed 8 bases from V and 5 bases from J, with 12 bases in between. This CDR3 is built from 13 residues. Here the CDR3 reads CASGIVGTGELFF. For the CDR3, the DNA is TGTGCCAGCGGTATTGTTGGAACCGGGGAGCTGTTTTTT.

This chain joins TRBV7-2 and TRBJ2-5; tentatively, D is TRBD2 (5 bases). The germline V gene has CDR1 SGHTA and CDR2 FQGNSA. This CDR3 is 14 amino acids long. Trimming shortened V by 2 bases and J by 5 bases, and 12 bases separated the two germline ends. The CDR3 sequence: CASSLRGSHETQYF. The CDR3 DNA reads TGTGCCAGCAGCTTACGGGGTAGCCACGAGACCCAGTACTTC.